A single sample gave rise to the 8 T cell receptor beta chains below, sequenced in a study of blood T cell repertoires in COVID-19. Method: immunoSEQ multiplex PCR; TCRdb's copy keeps in-frame clones and lacks some. The data show about 220,000 clones, around 84% seen once. The sequenced sample was peripheral blood. Receptors originate from a man aged 45 to 65 with active or convalescent COVID-19.

This clone was found a few times. V is TRBV20-1 and J is TRBJ2-1; 13 nucleotides align to TRBD2. The germline V gene encodes CDR1 DFQATT and CDR2 SNEGSKA (reference sequence). The length of the CDR3 is 15 residues. With 3 bases clipped from V and 8 bases from J, the junction kept 7 bases outside the gene matches. Written as DNA, the CDR3 is TGCAGTGCTAGTGGACTAGCGGGAGATTCAGATGAGCAGTTCTTC. Protein: CSASGLAGDSDEQFF.

The chain carries TRBV9 and TRBJ2-7; 7 positions match TRBD1. V lost 3 bases and J lost 3; bases outside the gene matches: 3. Germline CDR1 and CDR2: SGDLS and YYNGEE. The CDR3 extends over 13 amino acids. As DNA, the CDR3 is TGTGCCAGCAGCGCGACAGGGTTCTACGAGCAGTACTTC. Translation gives CASSATGFYEQYF.

V and J are TRBV2 and TRBJ2-5; possible D gene TRBD1, 5 bases. CDR1 is SNHLY and CDR2 is FYNNEI in the germline V gene. V gave up 2 bases and J gave up 5 bases, with 9 bases separating them. The CDR3 runs to 13 residues. CDR3 bases: TGTGCCAGCAGTGAAAGGGGCGGTGAGACCCAGTACTTC. Its protein is CASSERGGETQYF.

The genes are TRBV3-1 (or the pseudogene TRBV3-2) and TRBJ1-3, with D tentatively TRBD1 (5 bases). The germline V and J ends were trimmed by 0 bases and 0 bases, with 9 bases remaining between them. The CDR3 loop spans 16 amino acids. Germline CDR1 is LGHDT and CDR2 is YNNKEL (reference sequence). The DNA of the CDR3 is TGTGCCAGCAGCCAAGACAGGGCCCCCTCTGGAAACACCATATATTTT. Translated: CASSQDRAPSGNTIYF.

This clone was detected a few times. The V gene is TRBV19, the J gene TRBJ1-5; unclear D gene. Between the trimmed V and J ends, which lost 5 bases and 1 base, there was a span of 6 bases. CDR1 and CDR2 from the germline V gene are LNHDA and SQIVND (reference sequence). The CDR3 runs 13 residues. Here the CDR3 reads CASSAQSNQPQHF. The CDR3 DNA sequence: TGTGCCAGTAGTGCCCAGAGCAATCAGCCCCAGCATTTT.

This clone has just one count. This chain joins TRBV19 and TRBJ2-2, with D possibly matching TRBD2 (6 bases). CDR3 length equals 18 residues. Germline V lookup: CDR1 LNHDA, CDR2 SQIVND (reference sequence). V dropped 3 bases and J dropped 8 bases, with 25 bases sitting between them. The CDR3 sequence is CASSIDGGARKIAGELFF. CDR3 in DNA: TGTGCCAGTAGTATCGACGGAGGGGCACGGAAAATTGCAGGGGAGCTGTTTTTT.

The gene calls are TRBV5-8 and TRBJ2-1, with TRBD2 as a possible D gene (6 bases). This CDR3 has 15 amino acids. Germline V gene sequence: CDR1 SGHTS, CDR2 YDEGEE. V dropped 4 bases and J dropped 2 bases, with 13 bases sitting between them. As DNA, the CDR3 is TGTGCCAGCAGCCTGGGGGGAGGCCCCTACAATGAGCAGTTCTTC. It encodes CASSLGGGPYNEQFF. Combining the CDR3 with reference TRBV5-8 and TRBJ2-1 gives the whole variable domain EAGVTQSPTHLIKTRGQQATLRCSPISGHTSVYWYQQALGLGLQFLLWYDEGEERNRGNFPPRFSGRQFPNYSSELNVNALELEDSALYLCASSLGGGPYNEQFFGPGTRLTVL.

The V call is TRBV2, the J call TRBJ2-3; 10 nucleotides match TRBD2. V shed 7 bases, J shed 7 bases, and the junction held 8 bases outside the gene matches. The germline gives CDR1 SNHLY, CDR2 FYNNEI. The CDR3 runs 14 residues. The CDR3 loop is CASIGLAGAHTQYF. DNA of the CDR3: TGTGCCAGCATAGGCCTAGCGGGAGCCCATACGCAGTATTTT.